This TCR beta chain was profiled in a study of shared clonotypes between healthy human individuals. Background on the study: A donor's plate count was three for CD4 naive and three for CD4 memory; CD8 naive had two and CD8 memory one. Study results and caveats: It was the non-shared clonotypes that had lower generation probabilities than clonotypes shared by all four donors.

Per the authors' pipeline: Owing to the provision of junction-only sequences devoid of quality scores by immunoSEQ, filtering differed. TCRdb keeps only in-frame clones here, not all; method: immunoSEQ multiplex PCR. D and trimming come from the DNA, and the V and J calls and clone size come from that table. This sample has approximately 740,000 clones, with approximately 92% found just once. Naive CD8 cells comprised CD45RO-negative, CCR7-positively selected cells, excluding terminally differentiated effector memory CD45RA+ cells. Donors were healthy HIV-negative adults without recently reported acute infections or vaccinations. Details on this clone: Its antigen is unidentified.

CDR1 and CDR2 (germline): KGHSH, LQKENI. The CDR3 consists of 12 residues. The sequence was obtained from a man aged 30 to 45 in good health. The sample was naive CD8+ T cells sorted from blood. The chain links TRBV18 to TRBJ2-5, with a tentative D call TRBD1 (5 bases). The CDR3 coding sequence is TGTTTCAGGGTACTGGGACAAGAGACCCAGTACTTC. Translating gives CFRVLGQETQYF.